This is a list of T cell receptor beta chains from one sample in a study of cytomegalovirus exposure and HLA in healthy donors. Produced via immunoSEQ multiplex PCR; TCRdb's table is partial and in-frame only. The sample has 100,000 to 150,000 clones, roughly 80% seen once. The sequenced sample was PBMCs. The receptors were gathered from a middle-aged man in good health and CMV-seronegative. Each CDR3 is given with its conserved first and last residue. D genes are given only for firm matches. Size is stated for part of the rows, as once, few or many counts, or as a class when the clone is expanded.

v_gene	d_gene	j_gene	abundance	CDR3aa	CDR3nt
TRBV5-1	TRBD2	TRBJ2-1	NA	CASSSAGTDNEQFF	TGCGCCAGCAGCTCAGCGGGGACCGACAATGAGCAGTTCTTC
TRBV7-9	NA	TRBJ2-1	NA	CASSLLARDEQFF	TGTGCCAGCAGCTTGCTAGCTCGGGATGAGCAGTTCTTC
TRBV6-5	TRBD1	TRBJ1-6	NA	CASSSQPGQGGSPLHF	TGTGCCAGCAGTTCGCAACCGGGACAGGGCGGGTCACCCCTCCACTTT
TRBV14	NA	TRBJ1-3	few	CASSHRQGFSGNTIYF	TGTGCCAGCAGCCATCGGCAGGGTTTCTCTGGAAACACCATATATTTT
TRBV2	TRBD2	TRBJ2-1	once	CASSELGLAVEQFF	TGTGCCAGCAGTGAATTGGGACTAGCGGTCGAGCAGTTCTTC
TRBV10-3	TRBD2	TRBJ2-5	NA	CAISEIGASGGQETQYF	TGTGCCATCAGTGAGATCGGGGCTAGCGGGGGACAAGAGACCCAGTACTTC
TRBV10-3	TRBD1	TRBJ2-5	NA	CAISLAGTGGDSQYF	TGTGCCATCAGTTTAGCCGGGACAGGGGGAGATTCCCAGTACTTC
TRBV18	TRBD1	TRBJ2-1	NA	CASSPAGDRGAHNEQFF	TGTGCCAGCTCACCAGCCGGGGACAGGGGGGCCCACAATGAGCAGTTCTTC
TRBV7-9	NA	TRBJ1-3	NA	CASSFGQSGNTIYF	TGTGCCAGCAGCTTTGGACAGTCTGGAAACACCATATATTTT
TRBV5-1	NA	TRBJ2-7	NA	CASSLLPGVIYEQYF	TGCGCCAGCAGCTTGCTTCCGGGGGTGATCTACGAGCAGTACTTC
TRBV13	TRBD1	TRBJ2-7	few	CASSLTSIRDRGRYEQYF	TGTGCCAGCAGCTTAACCAGTATTCGGGACAGGGGAAGATACGAGCAGTACTTC
TRBV25-1	TRBD1	TRBJ1-2	NA	CASSSAGTGPYGYTF	TGTGCCAGCAGTTCCGCCGGGACAGGCCCCTATGGCTACACCTTC
TRBV2	NA	TRBJ1-5	NA	CASSDTGGQPQHF	TGTGCCAGCAGTGATACGGGGGGTCAGCCCCAGCATTTT
TRBV13	TRBD1	TRBJ2-7	few	CASLVRGLDEQYF	TGTGCCAGCCTTGTAAGGGGGCTCGACGAGCAGTACTTC
TRBV2	NA	TRBJ2-1	few	CASSTSSSSYNEQFF	TGTGCCAGCAGCACCTCCTCGAGCTCCTACAATGAGCAGTTCTTC
TRBV6-9	NA	TRBJ2-3	few	CATLVPSDTQYF	TGTGCCACCCTCGTCCCCTCGGATACGCAGTATTTT
TRBV5-1	TRBD2	TRBJ2-1	NA	CASSLAAGGGGNEQFF	TGCGCCAGCAGCTTGGCGGCGGGAGGGGGTGGCAATGAGCAGTTCTTC
TRBV2	NA	TRBJ2-2	few	CASSVLGPGSTGELFF	TGTGCCAGCAGTGTTCTGGGGCCCGGGAGCACCGGGGAGCTGTTTTTT
TRBV28	TRBD1	TRBJ2-3	NA	CASSLGSSGQDTDTQYF	TGTGCCAGCAGCCTCGGTAGCTCGGGACAGGATACAGATACGCAGTATTTT
TRBV6-5	TRBD2	TRBJ2-5	NA	CASSPSAGGVETQYF	TGTGCCAGCAGCCCCTCGGCGGGAGGGGTGGAGACCCAGTACTTC
TRBV27	TRBD1	TRBJ2-2	NA	CASSSQGAGTGELFF	TGTGCCAGCAGTTCACAGGGGGCGGGGACCGGGGAGCTGTTTTTT
TRBV10-1	TRBD2	TRBJ2-3	NA	CASSESNQPRGDTQYF	TGCGCCAGCAGTGAGTCGAACCAGCCGCGGGGGGATACGCAGTATTTT
TRBV18	NA	TRBJ2-5	NA	CASSPPGEQETQYF	TGTGCCAGCTCACCACCGGGAGAGCAAGAGACCCAGTACTTC
TRBV27	NA	TRBJ2-2	NA	CASTISAANTGELFF	TGTGCCAGCACTATTAGCGCCGCGAACACCGGGGAGCTGTTTTTT
TRBV5-1	NA	TRBJ2-1	NA	CASSLGAGRDNEQFF	TGCGCCAGCAGCTTGGGGGCAGGGCGCGATAATGAGCAGTTCTTC
TRBV19	TRBD2	TRBJ2-1	NA	CASSKETSGRNEQFF	TGTGCCAGTAGCAAAGAAACTAGCGGGAGGAATGAGCAGTTCTTC
TRBV7-9	NA	TRBJ1-1	NA	CASSFFQGNIGTEAFF	TGTGCCAGCAGCTTTTTCCAGGGGAATATCGGCACTGAAGCTTTCTTT
TRBV28	NA	TRBJ1-2	NA	CASTETGLYGYTF	TGTGCCAGCACCGAAACAGGCCTCTATGGCTACACCTTC
TRBV7-8	TRBD1	TRBJ2-2	NA	CASGGTGVNTGELFF	TGTGCCAGCGGAGGGACAGGGGTGAACACCGGGGAGCTGTTTTTT
TRBV28	TRBD1	TRBJ1-1	once	CASSSSNRGVTEAFF	TGTGCCAGCAGTTCATCCAACAGGGGAGTTACTGAAGCTTTCTTT
TRBV6-6	TRBD1	TRBJ2-7	NA	CASRRQGGPYEQYF	TGTGCCAGCAGACGACAGGGGGGGCCCTACGAGCAGTACTTC
TRBV19	NA	TRBJ2-1	NA	CASSEVTTYNEQFF	TGTGCCAGTAGTGAAGTGACTACCTACAATGAGCAGTTCTTC
TRBV5-4	TRBD2	TRBJ2-3	NA	CASSLRTSGRASTDTQYF	TGTGCCAGCAGCTTGCGGACTAGCGGGAGGGCTAGCACAGATACGCAGTATTTT
TRBV5-1	NA	TRBJ2-3	NA	CASSLSTAQADTQYF	TGCGCCAGCAGCTTGAGTACAGCCCAAGCAGATACGCAGTATTTT
TRBV5-1	TRBD2	TRBJ2-3	few	CASSSGLAPRDTDTQYF	TGCGCCAGCAGCTCGGGACTAGCGCCCAGGGATACAGATACGCAGTATTTT
TRBV10-3	TRBD1	TRBJ2-5	NA	CAIRDREETQYF	TGTGCCATCAGGGACAGGGAGGAGACCCAGTACTTC
TRBV5-1	TRBD1	TRBJ1-4	NA	CASSPFPGQGSGEKLFF	TGCGCCAGCAGCCCATTTCCGGGACAGGGCTCGGGTGAAAAACTGTTTTTT
TRBV28	TRBD1	TRBJ1-5	NA	CASSPTGATSNQPQHF	TGTGCCAGCAGTCCTACAGGGGCGACTAGCAATCAGCCCCAGCATTTT
TRBV7-2	TRBD2	TRBJ2-6	NA	CASRRLAAGANVLTF	TGTGCCAGCAGGCGACTAGCGGCTGGGGCCAACGTCCTGACTTTC
TRBV6-5	NA	TRBJ1-2	NA	CASRPDTRGGGYTF	TGTGCCAGTCGCCCGGACACCCGAGGTGGTGGCTACACCTTC
TRBV28	TRBD1	TRBJ1-2	NA	CASSLRPGRGNYGYTF	TGTGCCAGCAGTTTACGGCCGGGCAGGGGGAACTATGGCTACACCTTC
TRBV5-1	TRBD1	TRBJ1-4	few	CASSLTGTGEEKLFF	TGCGCCAGCAGCTTAACCGGGACAGGGGAAGAAAAACTGTTTTTT
TRBV2	TRBD2	TRBJ2-1	NA	CASTSGRNNEQFF	TGTGCCAGTACTAGCGGGAGAAACAATGAGCAGTTCTTC
TRBV10-3	NA	TRBJ2-2	few	CAITTPQGGGTGELFF	TGTGCCATCACCACCCCTCAGGGTGGCGGCACCGGGGAGCTGTTTTTT
TRBV29-1	TRBD2	TRBJ2-5	NA	CSVRDVAGLKTQYF	TGCAGCGTCCGGGATGTAGCGGGGCTGAAGACCCAGTACTTC
TRBV11-2	TRBD2	TRBJ2-1	NA	CASSLREGGDEQFF	TGTGCCAGCAGCTTAAGGGAGGGTGGGGATGAGCAGTTCTTC
TRBV6-5	NA	TRBJ2-3	few	CASRRAASTDTQYF	TGTGCCAGCAGGCGAGCGGCTAGCACAGATACGCAGTATTTT
TRBV10-3	NA	TRBJ1-5	NA	CAISLAGNQPQHF	TGTGCCATCAGTTTGGCCGGGAATCAGCCCCAGCATTTT
TRBV30	TRBD1	TRBJ2-7	few	CAWSPGQPYSYEQYF	TGTGCCTGGAGTCCGGGACAGCCTTACTCCTACGAGCAGTACTTC
TRBV30	NA	TRBJ1-2	NA	CAWSPSGGQDVF	TGTGCCTGGAGCCCCTCGGGGGGTCAGGATGTTTTC
TRBV7-9	NA	TRBJ2-1	NA	CASSLRTYNEQFF	TGTGCCAGCAGCTTAAGGACTTACAATGAGCAGTTCTTC
TRBV28	TRBD1	TRBJ1-4	NA	CASRPGGAESEKLFF	TGTGCCAGCAGACCAGGGGGCGCGGAGAGTGAAAAACTGTTTTTT
TRBV5-8	TRBD1	TRBJ1-6	NA	CASSFRTGGNSPLHF	TGTGCCAGCAGCTTCCGGACAGGAGGGAATTCACCCCTCCACTTT
TRBV6-5	TRBD1	TRBJ1-2	NA	CASSPDRGYYGYTF	TGTGCCAGCAGTCCGGACAGGGGGTACTATGGCTACACCTTC
TRBV28	TRBD1	TRBJ1-2	NA	CASSPRPGTGGEDYGYTF	TGTGCCAGCAGTCCCCGTCCCGGGACAGGGGGCGAGGACTATGGCTACACCTTC
TRBV27	NA	TRBJ2-4	NA	CASSPLSGGVAKNIQYF	TGTGCCAGCAGTCCCCTTTCTGGCGGAGTAGCCAAAAACATTCAGTACTTC
TRBV15	NA	TRBJ2-1	once	CATSRDPAGHSYNEQFF	TGTGCCACCAGCAGAGATCCGGCGGGGCACTCCTACAATGAGCAGTTCTTC
TRBV5-6	NA	TRBJ1-5	NA	CASTLTGVNQPQHF	TGTGCCAGCACCCTGACAGGAGTCAATCAGCCCCAGCATTTT
TRBV6-1	NA	TRBJ2-7	NA	CASLSDTAYEQYF	TGTGCCAGTTTATCGGACACCGCCTACGAGCAGTACTTC